The 29 T cell receptor beta chains in this list originate from one sample, sequenced in a study of blood T cell repertoires in COVID-19 (dated by TCRdb to 2018 to 2021). Receptor amplification or capture employed the immunoSEQ multiplex PCR assay. TCRdb took over this immuneACCESS table, retaining in-frame rearrangements with V and J assigned. Such tables are incomplete; in checked studies, under half of the missing clones stem from an unresolved V gene, and the remainder is unexplained. Counted in this sample were 30,000 to 40,000 clones; just over 90% of them appeared once. Approximately 0.9% of the sample comes from the top ten. The sequenced material came from peripheral blood. These receptors were obtained from a male donor with active COVID-19.

This chain uses TRBV4-3 with TRBJ2-3; D may be TRBD2 (6 bases). The CDR3 spans 15 residues. From germline, CDR1 is LGHNA and CDR2 YSLEER. V was cut by 1 base and J by 0 bases, with 8 bases left in between. The CDR3 loop reads CASSQGRGSTDTQYF. In DNA form, the CDR3 reads TGCGCCAGCAGCCAAGGCCGGGGGAGCACAGATACGCAGTATTTT.

This clone was detected only once. The V call is TRBV18, the J call TRBJ1-1; 8 bases align to TRBD1. The CDR3 length is 14 residues. J lost 1 base, V lost 5 bases, and 3 bases had no gene match. Germline assignment: CDR1 KGHSH and CDR2 LQKENI. This CDR3 reads CASSLGQENTEAFF. DNA of the CDR3: TGTGCCAGCTCATTGGGACAGGAGAACACTGAAGCTTTCTTT. Based on the CDR3 plus reference TRBV18 and TRBJ1-1, the full variable domain is NAGVMQNPRHLVRRRGQEARLRCSPMKGHSHVYWYRQLPEEGLKFMVYLQKENIIDESGMPKERFSAEFPKEGPSILRIQQVVRGDSAAYFCASSLGQENTEAFFGQGTRLTVV.

This chain uses TRBV18 with TRBJ1-2; D gene unclear. The CDR3 consists of 14 residues. V was pared by 2 bases and J by 4 bases, with 11 bases between. Per the germline V gene, CDR1 is KGHSH and CDR2 is LQKENI. CDR3 DNA: TGTGCCAGCTCACCAAAGGTGGAGGGCTATGGCTACACCTTC. It is translated as CASSPKVEGYGYTF.

The rearrangement uses TRBV14 and TRBJ1-4, with 8 nucleotides matching TRBD1. The J segment lost 8 bases and the V segment lost 0 bases, leaving 14 bases of the junction unmatched. Per the germline V gene, CDR1 is SGHDN and CDR2 is FVKESK. This CDR3 comprises 18 residues. The CDR3 is CASSQDRTGLMLKEKLFF. CDR3 coding DNA: TGTGCCAGCAGCCAAGACCGGACAGGGCTTATGTTAAAAGAAAAACTGTTTTTT. The entire variable domain, with the rest obtained from reference TRBV14 and TRBJ1-4, is as follows: EAGVTQFPSHSVIEKGQTVTLRCDPISGHDNLYWYRRVMGKEIKFLLHFVKESKQDESGMPNNRFLAERTGGTYSTLKVQPAELEDSGVYFCASSQDRTGLMLKEKLFFGSGTQLSVL.

The rearrangement links TRBV5-4 to TRBJ1-2, with 8 bases that match TRBD1. Germline V gene data show CDR1 as SGHNT and CDR2 as YYREEE (reference sequence). The J segment lost 2 bases and the V segment lost 0 bases, leaving 3 bases of the junction unmatched. This CDR3 spans 15 amino acids. Here the CDR3 reads CASSLARQGNYGYTF. Written as DNA, the CDR3 is TGTGCCAGCAGCTTGGCCCGACAGGGGAACTATGGCTACACCTTC.

The chain recombines TRBV5-6 with TRBJ2-5; weak D call: TRBD1 (6 bases). The ends were cut back, 4 bases at V and 5 bases at J, with 12 bases in the middle. The CDR3 is 13 residues long. Germline assignment: CDR1 SGHDT and CDR2 YYEEEE. In nucleotides, the CDR3 is TGTGCCAGCAGCCGGGACACGAGGGAGACCCAGTACTTC. Translating gives CASSRDTRETQYF.

The chain couples TRBV18 to TRBJ1-6; 8 bases line up with TRBD1. Unmatched junction bases numbered 8, after V lost 6 bases and J lost 7 bases. This CDR3 region has 15 residues. Germline-derived CDR1 and CDR2 are KGHSH and LQKENI. The CDR3 loop is CASSPGGLGNSPLHF. The CDR3 region has the DNA TGTGCCAGCTCCCCAGGGGGCCTGGGGAATTCACCCCTCCACTTT.

V and J are TRBV30 and TRBJ1-5; tentative D call: TRBD1 (6 bases). The CDR3 consists of 15 residues. V was cut by 0 bases and J by 0 bases, with 9 bases left in between. Per germline, CDR1 GTSNPN and CDR2 SVGIG (reference sequence). The CDR3 loop reads CAWSVPDSSNQPQHF. The CDR3 coding sequence is TGTGCCTGGAGTGTCCCGGACAGTAGCAATCAGCCCCAGCATTTT.

The genes are TRBV4-1 and TRBJ2-6; D possibly corresponds to TRBD2 (6 bases). The ends were cut back, 4 bases at V and 2 bases at J, with 15 bases in the middle. CDR3 length: 17 residues. Germline loops: CDR1 MGHRA, CDR2 YSYEKL. CDR3 sequence reads: CASSPSGLGTGANVLTF. The CDR3, as DNA: TGCGCCAGCAGCCCCTCGGGACTGGGGACTGGGGCCAACGTCCTGACTTTC.

Only one count was recorded for this clone. J is TRBJ1-4 and V is TRBV3-1 (or the pseudogene TRBV3-2); TRBD1 agrees at 9 bases. V lost 4 bases and J lost 8; bases outside the gene matches: 11. This CDR3 is 16 amino acids long. Germline CDR1 is LGHDT and CDR2 is YNNKEL (reference sequence). The CDR3 reads CASSPTSRTGVEKLFF. The DNA of the CDR3 is TGTGCCAGCAGCCCAACCTCACGGACAGGGGTGGAAAAACTGTTTTTT.

The rearrangement uses TRBV16 and TRBJ2-7; possibly TRBD1 for D (6 bases). Germline values: CDR1 KGHSY, CDR2 FQNENV. The CDR3 is 15 residues long. V shed 4 bases and J shed 2 bases, with 15 bases lying between them. Written as DNA, the CDR3 is TGTGCCAGCAGCCCGAGACAGGCAGGGACCTACGAGCAGTACTTC. It yields the protein CASSPRQAGTYEQYF.

The chain combines TRBV18 with TRBJ1-1; D is uncertain. With 6 bases removed from V and 2 bases from J, the gap between germline ends came to 7 bases. Per germline, CDR1 KGHSH and CDR2 LQKENI. CDR3 length: 12 residues. For the CDR3, the DNA is TGTGCCAGCTCCGGGGATAACACTGAAGCTTTCTTT. This translates into CASSGDNTEAFF.

The rearrangement links TRBV28 to TRBJ2-5; D uncertain. Trimming took 3 bases from V and 4 from J, leaving 15 bases between them. The CDR3 is made up of 15 amino acids. In germline, CDR1 is MDHEN, CDR2 SYDVKM. The CDR3 DNA is TGTGCCAGCAGTTTTTCAGCCCCAGGTCGAGAGACCCAGTACTTC. This codes for CASSFSAPGRETQYF. The full variable domain, its missing parts supplied by reference TRBV28 and TRBJ2-5, is DVKVTQSSRYLVKRTGEKVFLECVQDMDHENMFWYRQDPGLGLRLIYFSYDVKMKEKGDIPEGYSVSREKKERFSLILESASTNQTSMYLCASSFSAPGRETQYFGPGTRLLVL.

This sequence joins TRBV19 and TRBJ1-5, with TRBD1 matching 8 bases. With 7 bases clipped from V and 6 bases from J, the junction kept 14 bases outside the gene matches. There are 16 residues in the CDR3. Germline loops: CDR1 LNHDA, CDR2 SQIVND (reference sequence). The CDR3 spells CASNVQGASIGQPQHF. Written as DNA, the CDR3 is TGTGCCAGTAACGTGCAGGGGGCTAGTATAGGTCAGCCCCAGCATTTT.

The chain uses TRBV6-4 and TRBJ2-1, with TRBD2 identical over 15 bases. This CDR3 spans 13 amino acids. Germline V CDR1 and CDR2: MRHNA, SNTAGT. The J segment lost 14 bases and the V segment lost 9 bases, leaving 8 bases of the junction unmatched. The CDR3 sequence is CASSPGLAGGEFF. CDR3 DNA sequence: TGTGCCAGTTCACCGGGACTAGCGGGGGGAGAGTTCTTC.

The chain has TRBV27 and TRBJ2-6; TRBD1 agrees at 7 bases. Germline V lookup: CDR1 MNHEY, CDR2 SMNVEV (reference sequence). V lost 7 bases and J lost 2; bases outside the gene matches: 11. This CDR3 is built from 17 residues. CDR3 nucleotide sequence: TGTGCCAGCACCCGGACAGGAACTACTCCTGGGGCCAACGTCCTGACTTTC. As protein: CASTRTGTTPGANVLTF.

This clone has only a few counts. The chain joins TRBV6-2 or TRBV6-3 to TRBJ2-7; 10 positions agree with TRBD2. Trimming removed 6 bases from V and 6 bases from J; junction bases left unmatched: 11. This CDR3 region has 15 residues. CDR1 and CDR2 (germline): MNHEY, SVGEGT. CDR3 loop: CASSTTSGSRGEQYF. DNA of the CDR3: TGTGCCAGCAGCACGACTAGCGGGTCTCGGGGCGAGCAGTACTTC.

This chain joins TRBV21-1 and TRBJ1-1; TRBD1, the D gene given by the table, was not confirmed from the DNA. TRBV21-1 counts as a pseudogene. This CDR3 contains 15 residues. The CDR3 here is CASSKAGRGVPEAFF. The CDR3 DNA follows: TGTGCCAGCAGCAAAGCGGGCAGGGGTGTCCCTGAAGCTTTCTTT.

The gene calls are TRBV5-4 and TRBJ1-2, with TRBD1 identical over 7 bases. The CDR3 is 15 residues long. J was trimmed by 6 bases and V by 4 bases; bases with no gene match: 12. Germline CDR1 is SGHNT and CDR2 is YYREEE (reference sequence). CDR3 amino acids: CASSPEGARSDGYTF. CDR3 coding DNA: TGTGCCAGCAGCCCGGAGGGGGCGCGGTCAGATGGCTACACCTTC.

V is TRBV5-1 and J is TRBJ1-1; D might be TRBD1 (5 bases). The CDR3 has 15 residues. With 0 bases removed from V and 4 bases from J, the gap between germline ends came to 13 bases. From germline, CDR1 is SGHRS and CDR2 YFSETQ. CDR3 DNA sequence: TGCGCCAGCAGCTTGGGAGGTTCGGGGGGCACTGAAGCTTTCTTT. Residues: CASSLGGSGGTEAFF.

The genes are TRBV30 and TRBJ2-4; the D gene is possibly TRBD1 (5 bases). Trimming removed 2 bases at V and 8 bases at J, with 10 bases between. Germline V gene sequence: CDR1 GTSNPN, CDR2 SVGIG (reference sequence). The CDR3 extends over 12 amino acids. Here the CDR3 DNA reads TGTGCCTGGAGTTCAGCCAGGGACATTCAGTACTTC. This codes for CAWSSARDIQYF.

This clone was observed a single time. The chain combines TRBV3-1 (or the pseudogene TRBV3-2) with TRBJ1-3; no firm D call. This CDR3 is 13 amino acids long. V gave up 1 base and J gave up 3 bases, with 4 bases separating them. CDR1 is LGHDT and CDR2 is YNNKEL in the germline V gene (reference sequence). This chain's CDR3 is CASSQARGNTIYF. Here the CDR3 DNA reads TGTGCCAGCAGCCAAGCCCGTGGAAACACCATATATTTT.

This clone was detected once. The rearrangement joins TRBV18 to TRBJ1-1, with a weak D call TRBD1 (5 bases). Trimming took 9 bases from V and 4 from J, leaving 18 bases between them. The CDR3 is 14 residues long. Germline assignment: CDR1 KGHSH and CDR2 LQKENI. In DNA form, the CDR3 reads TGTGCCAGTTTTCCGTGGGAGGGGACCACTGAAGCTTTCTTT. Its protein product is CASFPWEGTTEAFF.

V is TRBV7-3 and J is TRBJ1-1; D unresolved. This CDR3 has 16 residues. Germline loops: CDR1 SGHTA, CDR2 FQGTGA. V was trimmed by 1 base and J by 0 bases, leaving 12 bases between them. CDR3 in amino acids: CASSLMAGRLNTEAFF. The CDR3 region has the DNA TGTGCCAGCAGCTTAATGGCGGGCAGATTGAACACTGAAGCTTTCTTT.

The chain employs TRBV7-9 and TRBJ1-1; 7 nucleotides match TRBD1. The CDR3 is 14 amino acids. V shed 5 bases and J 4 bases; nucleotides not matched to a gene: 7. CDR1 SEHNR and CDR2 FQNEAQ come from the germline V gene (reference sequence). CDR3 sequence reads: CASSGDSGITEAFF. The CDR3 DNA sequence: TGTGCCAGCAGCGGGGACAGCGGAATCACTGAAGCTTTCTTT.

Only a few counts were recorded for this clone. The chain employs TRBV20-1 and TRBJ2-3; the D is unclear. The germline V gene encodes CDR1 DFQATT and CDR2 SNEGSKA (reference sequence). V lost 3 bases and J 5 bases, leaving 9 bases between the germline ends. There are 12 residues in the CDR3. CDR3 amino acids: CSASNAKDTQYF. The CDR3 nucleotides read TGCAGTGCTAGTAACGCGAAAGATACGCAGTATTTT.

CDR3: CASSLSEKLFF. As DNA, the CDR3 is TGTGCCAGCAGCTTAAGCGAAAAACTGTTTTTT. V and J are TRBV7-9 and TRBJ1-4; D call uncertain. CDR1 SEHNR and CDR2 FQNEAQ come from the germline V gene (reference sequence). V lost 2 bases to trimming and J lost 8 bases, with 3 bases between them. The CDR3 totals 11 residues.

This chain connects TRBV7-9 to TRBJ2-3, with D possibly matching TRBD2 (6 bases). Trimming took 3 bases from V and 0 from J, leaving 13 bases between them. This CDR3 comprises 16 residues. Germline V gives CDR1 SEHNR, CDR2 FQNEAQ (reference sequence). The CDR3 here is CASSFIGGASTDTQYF. The CDR3 bases are TGTGCCAGCAGCTTTATCGGGGGAGCTAGCACAGATACGCAGTATTTT.

J is TRBJ1-4 and V is TRBV5-1; D is undetermined. The V end was cut by 1 base, the J end by 0 bases, with 7 bases between. This CDR3 region has 15 residues. Germline V gene data show CDR1 as SGHRS and CDR2 as YFSETQ. The CDR3 DNA reads TGCGCCAGCAGCTTGACGGGATCAACTAATGAAAAACTGTTTTTT. It codes for CASSLTGSTNEKLFF.